Listed below are T cell receptor beta chains from one sample, sequenced in a study of T cells in Graves' hyperthyroidism and ophthalmopathy. MiXCR, applied by TCRdb to the multiplex PCR reads, yields one record per CDR3 protein. The sample has some 350,000 distinct CDR3 sequences, approximately 16% seen once. The sample consisted of blood. These TCRs come from a woman aged 55-70 years with Graves' ophthalmopathy. The CDR3 runs from the conserved cysteine through the conserved F or W. A D gene is named only where the DNA matches it firmly. Expanded clones are given a class, and other clones once, few, many or no size at all.

clone_size: .; d_call: .; j_call: TRBJ2-7; v_call: TRBV20-1; cdr3_nt: TGCAGTGCTAGGTCTAGCTCTCCCTACGAGCAGTACTTC; cdr3_aa: CSARSSSPYEQYF
clone_size: .; d_call: .; j_call: TRBJ2-1; v_call: TRBV5-6; cdr3_nt: TGTGCCAGCAGCCTTAGCGATTCCTACAATGAGCAGTTCTTC; cdr3_aa: CASSLSDSYNEQFF
clone_size: many; d_call: .; j_call: TRBJ2-7; v_call: TRBV12-3/TRBV12-4; cdr3_nt: TGTGCCAGCTCACCACCGAGCTCCTACGAGCAGTACTTC; cdr3_aa: CASSPPSSYEQYF
clone_size: .; d_call: TRBD1; j_call: TRBJ2-1; v_call: TRBV24-1; cdr3_nt: TGTGCCACCAGACAGACAGGGGACTTAAATGAGCAGTTCTTC; cdr3_aa: CATRQTGDLNEQFF
clone_size: many; d_call: .; j_call: TRBJ1-2; v_call: TRBV5-1; cdr3_nt: TGCGCCAGCAGCTTGGAGGCCGGGAACTATGGCTACACCTTC; cdr3_aa: CASSLEAGNYGYTF
clone_size: many; d_call: TRBD1; j_call: TRBJ2-7; v_call: TRBV3-1; cdr3_nt: TGTGCCAGCAGCCAGACAGGGCTTACTGAGCAGTACTTC; cdr3_aa: CASSQTGLTEQYF
clone_size: many; d_call: .; j_call: TRBJ1-2; v_call: TRBV12-3/TRBV12-4; cdr3_nt: TGTGCCAGCAATAAACAGGGTTGGGGCTACACCTTC; cdr3_aa: CASNKQGWGYTF
clone_size: .; d_call: TRBD2; j_call: TRBJ2-7; v_call: TRBV6-1; cdr3_nt: TGTGCCAGCAGCTACAGGACTAGCGGGAGTGGTCTGGGGCCCTACGAGCAGTACTTC; cdr3_aa: CASSYRTSGSGLGPYEQYF
clone_size: many; d_call: .; j_call: TRBJ1-1; v_call: TRBV27; cdr3_nt: TGTGCCAGCAGTTTTTCCCTCGGCCTGAACACTGAAGCTTTCTTT; cdr3_aa: CASSFSLGLNTEAFF
clone_size: .; d_call: TRBD2; j_call: TRBJ2-1; v_call: TRBV11-2; cdr3_nt: TGTGCCAGCAGCTCCGGGACTAGCGGGGTCTACAATGAGCAGTTCTTC; cdr3_aa: CASSSGTSGVYNEQFF
clone_size: few; d_call: TRBD2; j_call: TRBJ2-3; v_call: TRBV2; cdr3_nt: TGTGCCGGCACTAGCGGGAGGGCCGAGTTCCCAGATACGCAGTATTTT; cdr3_aa: CAGTSGRAEFPDTQYF
clone_size: once; d_call: .; j_call: TRBJ2-6; v_call: TRBV4-1; cdr3_nt: TGCGCCAGCAGCCAAGGCCTTCGAACAGCCGGGGCCAACGTCCTGACTTTC; cdr3_aa: CASSQGLRTAGANVLTF
clone_size: many; d_call: TRBD2; j_call: TRBJ2-7; v_call: TRBV3-1; cdr3_nt: TGTGCCAGCAGCCAAGATTTGCGGGAGGGAGGGTACGAGCAGTACTTC; cdr3_aa: CASSQDLREGGYEQYF
clone_size: many; d_call: TRBD2; j_call: TRBJ2-3; v_call: TRBV10-3; cdr3_nt: TGTGCCATCAGTGACGGGGGGGTGTCAGATACGCAGTATTTT; cdr3_aa: CAISDGGVSDTQYF
clone_size: many; d_call: .; j_call: TRBJ2-7; v_call: TRBV20-1; cdr3_nt: TGCAGTGCTTGCCGGGACACCAACTACGAGCAGTACTTC; cdr3_aa: CSACRDTNYEQYF
clone_size: many; d_call: TRBD1; j_call: TRBJ1-5; v_call: TRBV3-1; cdr3_nt: TGTGCCAGCAGCCCCAGGGGGGGGGGTCAGCCCCAGCATTTT; cdr3_aa: CASSPRGGGQPQHF
clone_size: .; d_call: .; j_call: TRBJ2-2; v_call: TRBV12-3/TRBV12-4; cdr3_nt: TGTGCCACAGCCCCTACTAGCTTGGCCGGGGAGCTGTTTTTT; cdr3_aa: CATAPTSLAGELFF
clone_size: many; d_call: TRBD2; j_call: TRBJ2-3; v_call: TRBV28; cdr3_nt: TGTGCCAGCAGTTCCACTTGGACTAGCGGAGATCCCACAGATACGCAGTATTTT; cdr3_aa: CASSSTWTSGDPTDTQYF
clone_size: once; d_call: TRBD1; j_call: TRBJ1-5; v_call: TRBV20-1; cdr3_nt: TGCAGTGCTAGACCGACAGGGGGAAGCAATCAGCCCCAGCATTTT; cdr3_aa: CSARPTGGSNQPQHF
clone_size: many; d_call: .; j_call: TRBJ1-1; v_call: TRBV19; cdr3_nt: TGTGCCAGTAGTACCCAGGGGCCGAACACTGAAGCTTTCTTT; cdr3_aa: CASSTQGPNTEAFF
clone_size: many; d_call: .; j_call: TRBJ2-7; v_call: TRBV3-1; cdr3_nt: TGTGCCAGCACTAGCACAGTCAGCTCCTACGAGCAGTACTTC; cdr3_aa: CASTSTVSSYEQYF
clone_size: .; d_call: TRBD1; j_call: TRBJ2-3; v_call: TRBV3-1; cdr3_nt: TGTGCCAGCAGCCCGGGACAGGGTATCACAGATACGCAGTATTTT; cdr3_aa: CASSPGQGITDTQYF
clone_size: many; d_call: .; j_call: TRBJ1-6; v_call: TRBV2; cdr3_nt: TGTGCCAGCAGTGCAGGGTCATCGCATTCACCCCTCCACTTT; cdr3_aa: CASSAGSSHSPLHF
clone_size: many; d_call: TRBD1; j_call: TRBJ2-7; v_call: TRBV2; cdr3_nt: TGTGCCAGCAGGTCCGGGACAGATGGCGAGCAGTACTTC; cdr3_aa: CASRSGTDGEQYF
clone_size: .; d_call: .; j_call: TRBJ2-6; v_call: TRBV18; cdr3_nt: TGTGCCAGCTCACCAGGGACGGCCGCATACTCTGGGGCCAACGTCCTGACTTTC; cdr3_aa: CASSPGTAAYSGANVLTF
clone_size: many; d_call: .; j_call: TRBJ1-1; v_call: TRBV29-1; cdr3_nt: TGCAGCGTTCTCGGGCACAATCAGAACACTGAAGCTTTCTTT; cdr3_aa: CSVLGHNQNTEAFF
clone_size: .; d_call: TRBD2; j_call: TRBJ2-3; v_call: TRBV24-1; cdr3_nt: TGTGCCACCAGTGCCCTTGGAAGCGGGAGGTTGGATACGCAGTATTTT; cdr3_aa: CATSALGSGRLDTQYF
clone_size: .; d_call: TRBD2; j_call: TRBJ2-3; v_call: TRBV9; cdr3_nt: TGTGCCAGCACCCCCTTGGCTAGCGGGAGATCAGATACGCAGTATTTT; cdr3_aa: CASTPLASGRSDTQYF
clone_size: many; d_call: TRBD1; j_call: TRBJ2-7; v_call: TRBV5-1; cdr3_nt: TGCGCCAGCAGCTTGGACTCGACAGGGCATGGCTACGAGCAGTACTTC; cdr3_aa: CASSLDSTGHGYEQYF
clone_size: many; d_call: TRBD2; j_call: TRBJ2-1; v_call: TRBV7-6; cdr3_nt: TGTGCCAGCAGCTTAGCCACCTCGGTAATAGCGGGAAGCGTTACGGATGAGCAGTTCTTC; cdr3_aa: CASSLATSVIAGSVTDEQFF
clone_size: many; d_call: .; j_call: TRBJ1-4; v_call: TRBV12-3/TRBV12-4; cdr3_nt: TGTGCCAGCAGTTTAGCAAGTCTCGCGGCAAAAACGCCTAATGAAAAACTGTTTTTT; cdr3_aa: CASSLASLAAKTPNEKLFF
clone_size: many; d_call: .; j_call: TRBJ2-7; v_call: TRBV9; cdr3_nt: TGTGCCAGCAGTCCTACGTCGGGGGCCGAGCAGTACTTC; cdr3_aa: CASSPTSGAEQYF
clone_size: .; d_call: TRBD1; j_call: TRBJ2-3; v_call: TRBV24-1; cdr3_nt: TGTGCCACCAGAACCGGACAGGGCGCAGATACGCAGTATTTT; cdr3_aa: CATRTGQGADTQYF
clone_size: many; d_call: .; j_call: TRBJ2-7; v_call: TRBV28; cdr3_nt: TGTGCCAGCAGCCCCAGAAGTAGACGCCTCCGGGCCTACGAGCAGTACTTC; cdr3_aa: CASSPRSRRLRAYEQYF
clone_size: few; d_call: TRBD2; j_call: TRBJ2-5; v_call: TRBV3-1; cdr3_nt: TGTGCCAGCAGCCGGGGGGGATCGCAAGAGACCCAGTACTTC; cdr3_aa: CASSRGGSQETQYF
clone_size: many; d_call: .; j_call: TRBJ1-1; v_call: TRBV5-1; cdr3_nt: TGCGCCAGCAGCAACCCAGGGAACACTGAAGCTTTCTTT; cdr3_aa: CASSNPGNTEAFF
clone_size: many; d_call: .; j_call: TRBJ2-1; v_call: TRBV3-1; cdr3_nt: TGTGCCAGCAGTCACGGGACACCTGAGCAGTTCTTC; cdr3_aa: CASSHGTPEQFF
clone_size: few; d_call: .; j_call: TRBJ1-1; v_call: TRBV6-1; cdr3_nt: TGTGCCAGCAGTTATGGTGCGGCCGTGAACACTGAAGCTTTCTTT; cdr3_aa: CASSYGAAVNTEAFF
clone_size: many; d_call: .; j_call: TRBJ2-2; v_call: TRBV3-1; cdr3_nt: TGTGCCAGCAGCCAACGCTCCGGGGCCGGGGAGCTGTTTTTT; cdr3_aa: CASSQRSGAGELFF
clone_size: many; d_call: .; j_call: TRBJ1-1; v_call: TRBV10-3; cdr3_nt: TGTGCCATCAGCAAGGGTACTGAAGCTTTCTTT; cdr3_aa: CAISKGTEAFF
clone_size: many; d_call: TRBD2; j_call: TRBJ2-2; v_call: TRBV12-3/TRBV12-4; cdr3_nt: TGTGCCAGCAGTCCTAGCGGGAGCGGCACCGGGGAGCTGTTTTTT; cdr3_aa: CASSPSGSGTGELFF
clone_size: few; d_call: .; j_call: TRBJ2-1; v_call: TRBV4-2; cdr3_nt: TGTGCCAGCAGCCAAGAACCTCTAGCAGGTGAGCAGTTCTTC; cdr3_aa: CASSQEPLAGEQFF
clone_size: many; d_call: TRBD1; j_call: TRBJ2-5; v_call: TRBV5-1; cdr3_nt: TGCGCCAGCAGCGGGGACAGGGCCGAGACCCAGTACTTC; cdr3_aa: CASSGDRAETQYF
clone_size: many; d_call: .; j_call: TRBJ2-1; v_call: TRBV28; cdr3_nt: TGTGCCAGCAGCTTAGGCGCGACTGGCAATGAGCAGTTCTTC; cdr3_aa: CASSLGATGNEQFF
clone_size: many; d_call: TRBD1; j_call: TRBJ1-1; v_call: TRBV19; cdr3_nt: TGTGCCAGTAGTATATCGACAGGGGTTGGCGCTGAAGCTTTCTTT; cdr3_aa: CASSISTGVGAEAFF
clone_size: many; d_call: .; j_call: TRBJ1-1; v_call: TRBV10-3; cdr3_nt: TGTGCCGCTCACTCACAAGGACAGCAAGGCACTGAAGCTTTCTTT; cdr3_aa: CAAHSQGQQGTEAFF
clone_size: few; d_call: .; j_call: TRBJ1-4; v_call: TRBV27; cdr3_nt: TGTGCCAGCAGTTTATACACAGGGAGGGGTGAAAAACTGTTTTTT; cdr3_aa: CASSLYTGRGEKLFF
clone_size: many; d_call: TRBD2; j_call: TRBJ2-7; v_call: TRBV20-1; cdr3_nt: TGCAGTGCTAGGGGGTGGCTTAGGGCGGGAGGTCCGGACGAGCAGTACTTC; cdr3_aa: CSARGWLRAGGPDEQYF
clone_size: few; d_call: TRBD2; j_call: TRBJ2-3; v_call: TRBV5-1; cdr3_nt: TGCGCCAGCAGCTTGGCGACTAGCGGGAACGCAGATACGCAGTATTTT; cdr3_aa: CASSLATSGNADTQYF
clone_size: many; d_call: .; j_call: TRBJ1-2; v_call: TRBV30; cdr3_nt: TGTGCCTGGAGTTCCGGACTTCGCTCTGGCTACACCTTC; cdr3_aa: CAWSSGLRSGYTF
clone_size: .; d_call: .; j_call: TRBJ1-2; v_call: TRBV2; cdr3_nt: TGTGCCAGCAGTGGGGGGCCCTACCCCCTCTATGGCTACACCTTC; cdr3_aa: CASSGGPYPLYGYTF
clone_size: few; d_call: .; j_call: TRBJ2-7; v_call: TRBV7-3; cdr3_nt: TGTGCCAGCAGTGCCAAGGGGTCGCGAGAGCAGTACTTC; cdr3_aa: CASSAKGSREQYF
clone_size: many; d_call: .; j_call: TRBJ2-7; v_call: TRBV5-1; cdr3_nt: TGCGCCAGCAGCCTGGGACCTAAAAGCGAGCAGTACTTC; cdr3_aa: CASSLGPKSEQYF
clone_size: .; d_call: .; j_call: TRBJ1-1; v_call: TRBV20-1; cdr3_nt: TGCAGTGCTAGTCCCAGCATGAACACTGAAGCTTTCTTT; cdr3_aa: CSASPSMNTEAFF